This passage covers 13 T cell receptor beta chains from one sample sequenced in a study of blood T cell repertoires in COVID-19. Some clones are missing from TCRdb's copy, which holds only in-frame ones; the method was immunoSEQ multiplex PCR. Among around 250,000 clones listed, around 89% were seen once. Sequenced material: PBMCs or T cells enriched from blood (not recorded which). These receptors came from a woman aged 40 to 55 with acute COVID-19.

This clone was seen just once. The CDR3 DNA sequence: TGCGCCAGCAGCTCCCTGGAGGGCACTGAAGCTTTCTTT. Translating gives CASSSLEGTEAFF. The rearrangement uses TRBV5-1 and TRBJ1-1; D ambiguous. CDR1 is SGHRS and CDR2 is YFSETQ in the germline V gene. CDR3 size: 13 residues. V dropped 3 bases and J dropped 4 bases, with 10 bases sitting between them.

The V and J genes are TRBV19 and TRBJ2-7; D remains ambiguous. Germline V lookup: CDR1 LNHDA, CDR2 SQIVND (reference sequence). The CDR3 runs to 17 residues. V was pared by 5 bases and J by 2 bases, with 22 bases between. In nucleotides, the CDR3 is TGTGCCAGTAGTTATCAGGCTTCAGTGTGGGTTACCTACGAGCAGTACTTC. This encodes CASSYQASVWVTYEQYF.

The table lists this clone with a count of one. This chain uses TRBV24-1 with TRBJ1-2, with 9 bases identical to TRBD1. Germline values: CDR1 KGHDR, CDR2 SFDVKD. J lost 6 bases, V lost 4 bases, and 11 bases had no gene match. This CDR3 has 16 amino acids. The CDR3 here is CATSEGPGQGMDGYTF. The CDR3 coding sequence is TGTGCCACCAGTGAGGGTCCGGGACAGGGTATGGATGGCTACACCTTC.

This chain joins TRBV18 and TRBJ1-2; tentative D call: TRBD1 (6 bases). CDR1 and CDR2 from the germline V gene are KGHSH and LQKENI. This CDR3 contains 18 residues. V was clipped by 2 bases and J by 6 bases, with 25 bases between them. The CDR3 reads CASSPKGGTGFFLDGYTF. In DNA form, the CDR3 reads TGTGCCAGCTCACCAAAAGGGGGTACAGGGTTTTTCTTGGATGGCTACACCTTC.

This clone has just one count. The chain employs TRBV28 and TRBJ1-3; 10 nucleotides match TRBD1. CDR3 length equals 19 residues. The trim removed 5 bases at V and 4 bases at J, leaving 17 bases unmatched. Looked up from germline, CDR1 is MDHEN and CDR2 is SYDVKM. Here the CDR3 reads CASSPPRRRQGAKGNTIYF. CDR3 sequence (DNA): TGTGCCAGCAGTCCTCCGCGGAGGAGACAGGGGGCGAAAGGAAACACCATATATTTT.

This chain uses TRBV24-1 with TRBJ2-1; TRBD2 might be the D (6 bases). The V and J ends lost 3 bases and 6 bases respectively, with 17 bases between them. CDR3 size: 16 residues. The germline V gene has CDR1 KGHDR and CDR2 SFDVKD. The CDR3: CATSDPGLGALNEQFF. DNA of the CDR3: TGTGCCACCAGTGATCCGGGACTCGGGGCCCTCAATGAGCAGTTCTTC.

V is TRBV30 and J is TRBJ1-2; D gene uncertain. Trimming removed 0 bases from V and 5 bases from J, with 7 bases in between. Germline V gene sequence: CDR1 GTSNPN, CDR2 SVGIG (reference sequence). The CDR3 runs to 12 residues. The CDR3 nucleotides are TGTGCCTGGAGTGTCTCCGGGTATGGCTACACCTTC. Encoded protein: CAWSVSGYGYTF.

The chain recombines TRBV15 with TRBJ1-2, with 8 nucleotides matching TRBD1. The CDR3 sequence is 15 residues long. Looked up from germline, CDR1 is LNHNV and CDR2 is YYDKDF (reference sequence). J lost 8 bases, V lost 5 bases, and 13 bases had no gene match. The CDR3, as DNA: TGTGCCACCAGCGGGACCCAGGGGGCGCGAAGAGGCTACACCTTC. Its protein is CATSGTQGARRGYTF.

Note on this clone: Other nucleotide sequences in the sample specify the same CDR3. The chain carries TRBV4-1 and TRBJ2-4, with 10 nucleotides matching TRBD1. Germline assignment: CDR1 MGHRA and CDR2 YSYEKL. With V trimmed by 3 bases and J by 2 bases, 1 base remained unmatched. The CDR3 has 15 amino acids. Here the CDR3 reads CASSQGQGTKNIQYF. The CDR3 bases are TGCGCCAGCAGCCAGGGACAGGGGACCAAAAACATTCAGTACTTC.

This rearrangement joins TRBV16 to TRBJ2-7; D remains unclear. Trimming removed 3 bases from V and 3 bases from J, with 12 bases in between. Germline CDR1 KGHSY, CDR2 FQNENV. The CDR3 runs to 14 residues. DNA for the CDR3: TGTGCCAGCAGCCATTACTCGCTAAACTACGAGCAGTACGTC. Protein product: CASSHYSLNYEQYV.

This rearrangement joins TRBV6-5 to TRBJ2-1; tentatively, D is TRBD2 (5 bases). Trimming took off 0 bases at V and 6 bases at J, with 15 bases between the two ends. CDR1 is MNHEY, CDR2 SVGAGI, per germline. CDR3 length: 16 amino acids. CDR3 residues: CASSYSIGERFNEQFF. The DNA of the CDR3 is TGTGCCAGCAGTTACTCGATCGGGGAGCGATTCAATGAGCAGTTCTTC.

The chain couples TRBV27 to TRBJ1-5; possibly TRBD1 for D (5 bases). Per germline, CDR1 MNHEY and CDR2 SMNVEV (reference sequence). The V end was cut by 1 base, the J end by 5 bases, with 12 bases between. The CDR3 loop spans 15 amino acids. CDR3 in amino acids: CASSLFWQGDQPQHF. CDR3 sequence (DNA): TGTGCCAGCAGTTTATTTTGGCAGGGCGATCAGCCCCAGCATTTT.

The chain joins TRBV29-1 to TRBJ2-3; 14 bases are shared with TRBD2. The germline V gene encodes CDR1 SQVTM and CDR2 ANQGSEA. The CDR3 is made up of 17 amino acids. Losses at the gene ends were 7 bases for V and 5 bases for J; bases not matched to a gene: 14. The CDR3 loop is CSGLRPGLAGDIDTQYF. DNA of the CDR3: TGCAGCGGACTAAGACCGGGACTAGCGGGAGACATAGATACGCAGTATTTT.